The 17 T cell receptor beta chains given below trace back to one sample, sequenced in a study of T-cell memory formation after mild COVID-19. TCRdb passed the 5' RACE reads through MiXCR, listing each CDR3 protein once. This table holds about 110,000 distinct CDR3 sequences, under 15% found once. Sequenced material: PBMCs or a T cell subset sorted from them (not recorded which). These receptors were collected from a man between 18 and 35 years old who had mild COVID-19 (a few samples of this study predate the infection). Cell type and time point are not known.

This chain joins TRBV11-2 and TRBJ1-2; possible D gene TRBD1, 6 bases. The V gene lost 1 base and the J gene lost 4 bases, with 13 bases spanning the gap. This CDR3 region has 15 residues. The germline CDR1 and CDR2 sequences are SGHAT and FQNNGV. This CDR3 reads CASSLGAGAAYGYTF. The CDR3 coding sequence is TGTGCCAGCAGCTTAGGGGCAGGGGCCGCCTATGGCTACACCTTC.

This clonotype appeared a few times. V gene TRBV28 combines with J gene TRBJ2-7; D uncertain. The ends were cut back, 2 bases at V and 5 bases at J, with 10 bases in the middle. This CDR3 has 13 residues. CDR1 MDHEN and CDR2 SYDVKM come from the germline V gene. The CDR3, as DNA: TGTGCCAGCAGTTTAGGCAGGCGAAACGAGCAGTACGTC. This codes for CASSLGRRNEQYV.

The rearrangement uses TRBV6-6 and TRBJ1-3, with a tentative D call TRBD1 (6 bases). The CDR3 length is 15 residues. V shed 8 bases and J shed 0 bases, with 14 bases lying between them. Germline-derived CDR1 and CDR2 are MNHNY and SVGAGI (reference sequence). Here the CDR3 reads CASLFRGHSGNTIYF. The CDR3 DNA follows: TGTGCCAGCCTGTTCAGGGGTCACTCTGGAAACACCATATATTTT.

The V gene is TRBV5-1, the J gene TRBJ2-3; D is unresolved. CDR3 length equals 12 residues. Germline CDR1 is SGHRS and CDR2 is YFSETQ. V was shortened by 2 bases and J by 5 bases, with 6 bases between the two germline ends. The CDR3 spells CASSFNIDTQYF. Here the CDR3 DNA reads TGCGCCAGCAGCTTCAACATAGATACGCAGTATTTT.

This clonotype was counted a few times. V gene TRBV2 combines with J gene TRBJ2-5; D perhaps matches TRBD1 (5 bases). The germline V gene has CDR1 SNHLY and CDR2 FYNNEI. V gave up 1 base and J gave up 5 bases, with 11 bases separating them. The CDR3 is made up of 14 amino acids. The CDR3 reads CASSEGGAAETQYF. CDR3 bases: TGTGCCAGCAGTGAAGGTGGGGCGGCGGAGACCCAGTACTTC.

The genes are TRBV12-3 or TRBV12-4 and TRBJ1-1, with D unresolved. This CDR3 region has 12 residues. Deletions cut 0 bases from V and 12 bases from J, with 11 bases between. The chain's CDR3 is CASSLAPFGTFF. CDR3 nucleotide sequence: TGTGCCAGCAGTTTAGCCCCTTTTGGGACTTTCTTT.

This clonotype was detected many times. This chain links TRBV12-3 or TRBV12-4 with TRBJ2-1, with TRBD2 matching over 12 bases. V trimming: 2 bases; J trimming: 4 bases; junction bases outside the gene matches: 3. The CDR3 is 16 amino acids. The CDR3 nucleotides read TGTGCCAGCAGTTTACCTAGCGGGGGGGTATACAATGAGCAGTTCTTC. Its translation: CASSLPSGGVYNEQFF.

CDR3 amino acids: CASLGIQDSYSYNEQFF. The CDR3 bases are TGTGCCAGCCTTGGGATTCAGGACAGCTACTCCTACAATGAGCAGTTCTTC. The rearrangement links TRBV6-2 or TRBV6-3 to TRBJ2-1, with D perhaps TRBD1 (6 bases). The ends were cut back, 8 bases at V and 0 bases at J, with 20 bases in the middle. The CDR3 extends over 17 amino acids. The germline CDR1 and CDR2 sequences are MNHEY and SVGEGT.

The CDR3 protein is CASSTSLGQGTTSYGYTF. In DNA form, the CDR3 reads TGCGCCAGCAGCACCTCCTTGGGACAGGGGACGACATCCTATGGCTACACCTTC. This chain uses TRBV4-1 with TRBJ1-2; 10 bases fit TRBD1. The J segment lost 4 bases and the V segment lost 5 bases, leaving 16 bases of the junction unmatched. CDR1 is MGHRA, CDR2 YSYEKL, per germline. The CDR3 consists of 18 residues.

This clonotype was counted a few times. The genes are TRBV7-6 and TRBJ1-1, with 7 bases identical to TRBD1. This CDR3 contains 16 residues. Per germline, CDR1 SGHVS and CDR2 FNYEAQ. The ends lost 4 bases at V and 1 base at J; junction bases unmatched: 9. In DNA form, the CDR3 reads TGTGCCAGCAGCTCCCTCGGGACAGACGAGAACACTGAAGCTTTCTTT. Its protein is CASSSLGTDENTEAFF.

This clonotype showed up many times. V is TRBV5-6 and J is TRBJ2-3; TRBD2 might be the D (5 bases). V was cut by 0 bases and J by 1 base, with 6 bases left in between. The CDR3 length is 14 residues. Germline V gene data show CDR1 as SGHDT and CDR2 as YYEEEE. CDR3 amino acids: CASSLEEGTDTQYF. The CDR3 region has the DNA TGTGCCAGCAGCTTGGAGGAGGGCACAGATACGCAGTATTTT.

This clonotype was observed a handful of times. The chain carries TRBV13 and TRBJ2-7; 14 nucleotides match TRBD2. Unmatched junction bases numbered 5, after V lost 10 bases and J lost 0 bases. The CDR3 runs to 15 residues. Germline V gene lookup returns CDR1 PRHDT and CDR2 FYEKMQ (reference sequence). CDR3: CATGLAGDLSYEQYV. The CDR3 nucleotides are TGTGCCACGGGACTAGCGGGGGACCTCTCCTACGAGCAGTACGTC.

This clonotype was seen only a few times. The genes are TRBV4-1 and TRBJ2-2; D remains unclear. There are 16 residues in the CDR3. Germline V lookup: CDR1 MGHRA, CDR2 YSYEKL. V was cut by 4 bases and J by 1 base, with 13 bases left in between. The CDR3 here is CASSPRSSLNTGELFF. CDR3 nucleotide sequence: TGCGCCAGCAGCCCGCGGTCTAGTTTGAACACCGGGGAGCTGTTTTTT.

This clonotype was recorded a few times. The gene calls are TRBV4-1 and TRBJ2-5; D is uncertain. V lost 3 bases to trimming and J lost 7 bases, with 15 bases between them. Germline V gene data show CDR1 as MGHRA and CDR2 as YSYEKL. There are 14 residues in the CDR3. The CDR3, as DNA: TGCGCCAGCAGCCAGGGGTTGGATGGGCCGACCCAGTACTTC. As protein: CASSQGLDGPTQYF.

In this sample, this clonotype turned up a few times. This chain joins TRBV5-1 and TRBJ2-5; D is uncertain. The CDR3 spans 15 residues. Trimming shortened V by 2 bases and J by 2 bases, and 13 bases separated the two germline ends. Looked up from germline, CDR1 is SGHRS and CDR2 is YFSETQ. The CDR3 region is CASSLRGRHQETQYF. The CDR3 DNA reads as TGCGCCAGCAGCTTACGAGGCAGGCATCAAGAGACCCAGTACTTC.

The V call is TRBV20-1, the J call TRBJ2-3; 7 nucleotides match TRBD2. V was clipped by 3 bases and J by 5 bases; unmatched bases: 8. The germline gives CDR1 DFQATT, CDR2 SNEGSKA (reference sequence). This CDR3 contains 14 residues. The CDR3 here is CSASPGLVRDTQYF. CDR3 coding DNA: TGCAGTGCTAGCCCAGGACTAGTCAGAGATACGCAGTATTTT.

CDR3 DNA sequence: TGCAGCATAAAAGGACAGGGGTCCTACAATGAGCAGTTCTTC. Amino acid sequence: CSIKGQGSYNEQFF. The chain has TRBV29-1 and TRBJ2-1; 9 bases agree with TRBD1. Per germline, CDR1 SQVTM and CDR2 ANQGSEA. The CDR3 runs 14 residues. Trimming removed 8 bases from V and 1 base from J; junction bases left unmatched: 6.